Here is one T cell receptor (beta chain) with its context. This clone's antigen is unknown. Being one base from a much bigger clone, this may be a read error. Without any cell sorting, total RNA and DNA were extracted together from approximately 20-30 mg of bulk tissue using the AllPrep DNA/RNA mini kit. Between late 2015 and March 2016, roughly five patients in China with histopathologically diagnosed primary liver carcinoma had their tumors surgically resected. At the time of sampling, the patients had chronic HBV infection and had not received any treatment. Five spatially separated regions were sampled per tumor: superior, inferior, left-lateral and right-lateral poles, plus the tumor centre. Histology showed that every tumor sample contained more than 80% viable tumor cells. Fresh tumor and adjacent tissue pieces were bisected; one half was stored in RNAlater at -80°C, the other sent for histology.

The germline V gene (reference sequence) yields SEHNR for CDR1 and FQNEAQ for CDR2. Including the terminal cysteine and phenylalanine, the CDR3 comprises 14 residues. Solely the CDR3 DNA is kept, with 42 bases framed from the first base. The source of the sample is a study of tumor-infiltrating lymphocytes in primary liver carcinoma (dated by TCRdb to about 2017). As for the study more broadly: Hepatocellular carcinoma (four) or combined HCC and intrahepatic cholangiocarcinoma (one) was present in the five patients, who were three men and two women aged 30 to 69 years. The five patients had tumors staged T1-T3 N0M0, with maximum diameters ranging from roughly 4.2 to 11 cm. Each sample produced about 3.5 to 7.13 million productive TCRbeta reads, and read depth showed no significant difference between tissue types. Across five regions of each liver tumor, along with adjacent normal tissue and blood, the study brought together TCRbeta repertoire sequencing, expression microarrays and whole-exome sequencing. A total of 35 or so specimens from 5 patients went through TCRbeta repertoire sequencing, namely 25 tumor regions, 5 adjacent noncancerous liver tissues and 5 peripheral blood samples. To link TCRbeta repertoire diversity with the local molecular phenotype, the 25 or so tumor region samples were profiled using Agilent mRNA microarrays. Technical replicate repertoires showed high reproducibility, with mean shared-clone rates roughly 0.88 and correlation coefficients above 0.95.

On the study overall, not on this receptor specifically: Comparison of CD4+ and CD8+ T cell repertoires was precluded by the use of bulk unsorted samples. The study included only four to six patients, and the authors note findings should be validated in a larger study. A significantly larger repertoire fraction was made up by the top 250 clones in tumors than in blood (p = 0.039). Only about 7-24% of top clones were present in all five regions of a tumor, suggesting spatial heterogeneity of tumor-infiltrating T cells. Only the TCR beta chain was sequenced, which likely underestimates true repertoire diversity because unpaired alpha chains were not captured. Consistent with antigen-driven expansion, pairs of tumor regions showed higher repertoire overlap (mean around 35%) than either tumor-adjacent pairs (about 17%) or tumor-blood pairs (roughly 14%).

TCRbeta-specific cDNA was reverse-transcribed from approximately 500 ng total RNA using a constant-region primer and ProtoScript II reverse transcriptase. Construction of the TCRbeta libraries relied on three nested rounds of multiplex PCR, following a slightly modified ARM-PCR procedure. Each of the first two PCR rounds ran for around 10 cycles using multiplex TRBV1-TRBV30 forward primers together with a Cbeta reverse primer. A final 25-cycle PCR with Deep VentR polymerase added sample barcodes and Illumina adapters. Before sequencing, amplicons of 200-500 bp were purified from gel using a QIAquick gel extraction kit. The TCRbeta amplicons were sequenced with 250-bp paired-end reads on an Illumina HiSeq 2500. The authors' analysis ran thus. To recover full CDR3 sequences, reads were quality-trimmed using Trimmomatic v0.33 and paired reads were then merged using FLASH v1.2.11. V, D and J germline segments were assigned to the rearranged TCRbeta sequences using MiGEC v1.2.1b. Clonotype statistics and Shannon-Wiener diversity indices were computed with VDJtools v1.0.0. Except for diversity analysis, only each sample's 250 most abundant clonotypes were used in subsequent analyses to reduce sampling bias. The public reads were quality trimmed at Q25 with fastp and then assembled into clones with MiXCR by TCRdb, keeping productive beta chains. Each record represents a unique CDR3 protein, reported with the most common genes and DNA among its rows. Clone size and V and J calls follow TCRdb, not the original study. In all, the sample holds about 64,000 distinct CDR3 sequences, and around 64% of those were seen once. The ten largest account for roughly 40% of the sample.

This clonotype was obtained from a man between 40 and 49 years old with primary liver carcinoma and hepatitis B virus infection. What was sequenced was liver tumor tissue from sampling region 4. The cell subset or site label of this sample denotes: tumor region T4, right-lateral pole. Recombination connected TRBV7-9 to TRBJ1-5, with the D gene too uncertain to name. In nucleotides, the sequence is TGTGCCAGCAGCTTGGAGGAGGGAAGTCAGCCCCGGCATTTT. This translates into CASSLEEGSQPRHF. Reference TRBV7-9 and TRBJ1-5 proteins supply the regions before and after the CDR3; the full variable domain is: DTGVSQNPRHKITKRGQNVTFRCDPISEHNRLYWYRQTLGQGPEFLTYFQNEAQLEKSRLLSDRFSAERPKGSFSTLEIQRTEQGDSAMYLCASSLEEGSQPRHFGDGTRLSIL.